Listed here is a single T cell receptor (beta chain). Other DNA sequences in this specimen translate into the identical CDR3. Sequenced material consisted of expressed TCRB transcripts (all of the isolated RNA was reverse transcribed). TCRdb keeps only in-frame clones here, not all; method: immunoSEQ multiplex PCR. The sample holds about 410,000 clones; more than 11% are singletons and the top ten take roughly 0.033%. Trimming took off 0 bases at V and 5 bases at J, with 8 bases between the two ends. The CDR3 extends over 13 amino acids. Germline CDR1 GTSNPN, CDR2 SVGIG (reference sequence). The data derive from a study of beta chain features in type 1 diabetes. As for the study in general: When patients were set against healthy donors, age, gender and cell yields were similar.

This clonotype was obtained from a man younger than 40 in good health. The sample taken for sequencing was naive CD4+ T cells from blood. This chain joins TRBV30 and TRBJ1-5; TRBD1 is a possible D gene (5 bases). CDR3 sequence (DNA): TGTGCCTGGAGTGTGAGGGGAGATCAGCCCCAGCATTTT. Translated, it gives CAWSVRGDQPQHF.